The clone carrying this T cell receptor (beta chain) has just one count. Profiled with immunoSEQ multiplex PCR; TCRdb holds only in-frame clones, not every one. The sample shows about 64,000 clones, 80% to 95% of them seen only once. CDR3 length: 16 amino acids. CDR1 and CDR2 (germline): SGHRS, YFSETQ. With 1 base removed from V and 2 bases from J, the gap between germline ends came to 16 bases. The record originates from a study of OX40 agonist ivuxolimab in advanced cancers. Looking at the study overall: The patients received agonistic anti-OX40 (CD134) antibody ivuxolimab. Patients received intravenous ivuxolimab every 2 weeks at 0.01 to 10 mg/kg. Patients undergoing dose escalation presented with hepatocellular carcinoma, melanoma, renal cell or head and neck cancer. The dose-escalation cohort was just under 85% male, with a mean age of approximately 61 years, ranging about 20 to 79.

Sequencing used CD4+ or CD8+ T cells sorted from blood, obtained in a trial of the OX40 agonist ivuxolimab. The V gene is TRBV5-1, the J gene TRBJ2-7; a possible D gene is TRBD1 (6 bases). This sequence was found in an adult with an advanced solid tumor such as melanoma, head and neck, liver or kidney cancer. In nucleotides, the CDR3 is TGCGCCAGCAGCTTGACGTCCACAGGGAGTCCCTACGAGCAGTACTTC. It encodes CASSLTSTGSPYEQYF.